A selection of T cell receptor beta chains follows, all from one sample in a study of blood T cell repertoires in COVID-19. Generated by immunoSEQ multiplex PCR, the TCRdb table keeps only in-frame clones and is missing some. The sample carries roughly 220,000 clones, approximately 90% recorded once. What was sequenced was peripheral blood. The receptors were sampled from a man in his thirties or forties who had recovered from COVID-19. Each CDR3 is given with its conserved first and last residue. The D gene is left open where the match is weak. Size tells how often a clone was seen (once, few, many) or the class of an expanded clone, and some rows leave it out.

NA	TRBV9	TRBJ1-2	NA	TGTGCCAGCAGCTCAGGGCGCTTTGGCTACACCTTC	CASSSGRFGYTF
NA	TRBV6-5	TRBJ2-5	NA	TGTGCCAGCAGTTACGGAGGTGAAGGGAACCAGTACTTC	CASSYGGEGNQYF
once	TRBV4-2	TRBJ1-3	TRBD1	TGTGCCAGCAGCCAAGATATAGGGGGACAGGCCGGCAGCTCTGGAAACACCATATATTTT	CASSQDIGGQAGSSGNTIYF
NA	TRBV29-1	TRBJ1-3	TRBD1	TGCAGCGTTGATGGGACAGGGGGCTCTGGAAACACCATATATTTT	CSVDGTGGSGNTIYF
once	TRBV4-3	TRBJ2-2	NA	TGCGCCAGCAGCCAAGAATGGCCCGAGGTTACCGGGGAGCTGTTTTTT	CASSQEWPEVTGELFF
NA	TRBV29-1	TRBJ1-6	NA	TGCAGCGTTGAAGATCAGTCGGGGGGCCGACGCGGATCACCCCTCCACTTT	CSVEDQSGGRRGSPLHF
NA	TRBV12-5	TRBJ2-3	TRBD2	TGTGCTAGTGGTACCCCGCTAGCGGGGGTGGTAGATACGCAGTATTTT	CASGTPLAGVVDTQYF
NA	TRBV5-4	TRBJ2-2	TRBD1	TGTGCCAGCAGCTTTGATAGGACAGGGTCCGGGGAGCTGTTTTTT	CASSFDRTGSGELFF
NA	TRBV12-3/TRBV12-4	TRBJ1-2	TRBD1	TGTGCCAGCAGTTTGGGCAGGGGGTATGGCTACACCTTC	CASSLGRGYGYTF
NA	TRBV6-4	TRBJ1-1	NA	TGTGCCAGCCGGGATAATGGTGGTACTGAAGCTTTCTTT	CASRDNGGTEAFF
NA	TRBV7-9	TRBJ1-6	NA	TGTGCCAGCAGCTCGGACAGTTTCAATAATTCACCCCTCCACTTT	CASSSDSFNNSPLHF
NA	TRBV21-1	TRBJ1-2	NA	TGTGCCAGCAGCAAAGTCGAGGCAGGGAGCTACACCTTC	CASSKVEAGSYTF
NA	TRBV10-3	TRBJ1-1	NA	TGTGCCATCAGTGAGTCCGAAGAGCCGAACACTGAAGCTTTCTTT	CAISESEEPNTEAFF
NA	TRBV15	TRBJ2-1	TRBD2	TGTGCCACCAGCGGTAGTATAGCGGGGGGTTACAATGAGCAGTTCTTC	CATSGSIAGGYNEQFF
once	TRBV6-1	TRBJ2-1	NA	TGTGCCAGCAGTGAACTAGGGGGCAATGAGCAGTTCTTC	CASSELGGNEQFF
NA	TRBV10-3	TRBJ2-3	TRBD2	TGTGCCACAAACGAAAGCGGGGGGGGCACAGATACGCAGTATTTT	CATNESGGGTDTQYF
NA	TRBV7-2	TRBJ1-5	TRBD1	TGTGCCAGCAGCTTAGTTCCGGGACAGGAGTATAGCAATCAGCCCCAGCATTTT	CASSLVPGQEYSNQPQHF
NA	TRBV7-9	TRBJ2-7	TRBD1	TGTGCCAGCAGCCGACTACAGGGGGGCTACGAGCAGTACTTC	CASSRLQGGYEQYF
NA	TRBV4-1	TRBJ1-6	NA	TGCGCCAGCAGCCAAGTGGGCAATTCACCCCTCCACTTT	CASSQVGNSPLHF